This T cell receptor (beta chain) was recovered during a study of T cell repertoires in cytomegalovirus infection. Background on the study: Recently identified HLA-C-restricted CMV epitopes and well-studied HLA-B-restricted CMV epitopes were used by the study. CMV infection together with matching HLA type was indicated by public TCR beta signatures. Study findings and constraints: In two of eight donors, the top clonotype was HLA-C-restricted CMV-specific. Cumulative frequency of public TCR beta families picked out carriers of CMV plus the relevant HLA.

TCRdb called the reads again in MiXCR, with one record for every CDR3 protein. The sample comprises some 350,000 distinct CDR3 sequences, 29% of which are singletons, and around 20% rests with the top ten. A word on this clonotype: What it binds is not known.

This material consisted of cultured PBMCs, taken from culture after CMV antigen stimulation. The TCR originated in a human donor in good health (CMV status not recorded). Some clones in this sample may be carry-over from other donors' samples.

The CDR3 is CASSDGGGPVGKLFF. In nucleotides, the CDR3 is TGTGCCAGCAGTGACGGAGGGGGCCCGGTCGGAAAACTGTTTTTT. This chain connects TRBV25-1 to TRBJ1-4, with TRBD1 matching 7 bases. Germline V gives CDR1 MGHDK, CDR2 SYGVNS. Trimming at V came to 3 bases and at J to 10 bases, leaving 11 bases not matched to a gene. The CDR3 consists of 15 residues.